One sample yielded the 2 T cell receptor beta chains listed below, sequenced in a study of blood T cell repertoires in COVID-19 (dated by TCRdb to about 2020). The protocol used for the library was the immunoSEQ multiplex PCR assay. The source is immuneACCESS, and TCRdb retained only in-frame sequences with V and J called. Part of the clones is not carried over; for the studies checked, unresolved V genes explain less than half of this, and the remainder is unexplained. The sample table lists 200,000 or so clones, roughly 86% of them with a count of one. The top ten clonotypes cover 2.7% of the sample. Sequenced: peripheral blood. These receptors were collected from a woman aged 60-75 years with acute or convalescent COVID-19.

The chain is built from TRBV7-9 and TRBJ2-5; 13 bases align to TRBD2. Per the germline V gene, CDR1 is SEHNR and CDR2 is FQNEAQ (reference sequence). The trim removed 5 bases at V and 1 base at J, leaving 13 bases unmatched. The CDR3 length is 19 residues. The chain's CDR3 is CASSQGLAGKGAFQETQYF. The CDR3 coding sequence is TGTGCCAGCAGCCAGGGACTAGCGGGAAAGGGGGCTTTCCAAGAGACCCAGTACTTC.

The CDR3 sequence: CASSRTKVREGELFF. The CDR3 coding sequence is TGCGCCAGCAGCCGGACTAAAGTAAGGGAAGGGGAGCTGTTTTTT. V and J are TRBV5-1 and TRBJ2-2; the D gene is possibly TRBD2 (6 bases). Trimming took off 4 bases at V and 8 bases at J, with 18 bases between the two ends. Germline assignment: CDR1 SGHRS and CDR2 YFSETQ. The CDR3 contains 15 residues.